Below, 2 T cell receptor beta chains from the same sample are listed, as sequenced in a study of T cell responses to AZD1222 COVID-19 vaccine. Profiled with immunoSEQ multiplex PCR; TCRdb holds only in-frame clones, not every one. The sample includes under 150,000 clones, over 90% seen only once; the top ten take 5.4%. Sample: peripheral blood, taken on day 0 of AZD1222 vaccination. All receptors come from an adult in good health.

J is TRBJ2-3 and V is TRBV5-6; 8 positions match TRBD1. The trim removed 4 bases at V and 2 bases at J, leaving 6 bases unmatched. Germline V lookup: CDR1 SGHDT, CDR2 YYEEEE. The CDR3 has 15 amino acids. The CDR3 DNA reads TGTGCCAGCAGCGGACAGGGATGGGTCACAGATACGCAGTATTTT. It specifies CASSGQGWVTDTQYF.

The chain combines TRBV6-5 with TRBJ1-2, with TRBD1 matching 7 bases. Germline V gene data show CDR1 as MNHEY and CDR2 as SVGAGI. Trimming cost V 0 bases and J 4 bases; bases outside gene matches: 5. The CDR3 is 15 residues long. The CDR3 DNA sequence: TGTGCCAGCAGTTACTCGCCAGGGGGTAGCTATGGCTACACCTTC. It translates to CASSYSPGGSYGYTF.